The TCR beta chain under discussion was sequenced for a study of lymphopenia after photon versus proton radiotherapy. In its sample, this clone was seen once. CDR3 size: 15 residues. CDR1 and CDR2 from the germline V gene are SGHNT and YYREEE (reference sequence). Unmatched junction bases numbered 7, after V lost 3 bases and J lost 6 bases. Assay used: immunoSEQ multiplex PCR; TCRdb lists only in-frame clones, some missing. The repertoire includes several thousand clones, about 71% of them detected once, and about half sits in the top ten. This sequence originates from a man older than 75 with esophageal cancer. The chain couples TRBV5-4 to TRBJ2-1; 9 bases agree with TRBD1. The specimen comprised peripheral blood, sampled from a patient treated with proton-based radiotherapy. The CDR3 region is CASSSRDRVSNEQFF. Written as DNA, the CDR3 is TGTGCCAGCAGCTCCCGGGACAGGGTCTCCAATGAGCAGTTCTTC.